The source of this TCR beta chain is a study of beta chain features in type 1 diabetes. Findings of the study overall: VDJ junctions from patients with type 1 diabetes contained fewer insertions and more deletions. People with Type 1 diabetes carried modestly yet significantly shorter TCRB CDR3s in all four CD4+ subsets.

Investigators reverse transcribed all isolated RNA, so they sequenced expressed TCRB transcripts. TCRdb keeps only in-frame clones here, not all; method: immunoSEQ multiplex PCR. Of about 190,000 clones in the sample, roughly 7.1% were seen once. This clone was counted a few times. Its specificity is not known. Germline assignment: CDR1 SGHAT and CDR2 FQNNGV. Trimming shortened V by 4 bases and J by 2 bases, and 17 bases separated the two germline ends. There are 16 residues in the CDR3. The gene calls are TRBV11-2 and TRBJ2-5; weak D call: TRBD2 (5 bases). The TCR originated in a woman between 40 and 50 years old with type 1 diabetes. Source material: central memory CD4+ T cells from blood. CDR3 amino acids: CASSSRGLALQETQYF. The CDR3 nucleotides are TGTGCCAGCAGCTCACGAGGGCTAGCCTTACAAGAGACCCAGTACTTC.